One sample yielded the 20 T cell receptor beta chains listed below, sequenced in a study of cytomegalovirus exposure and HLA in healthy donors (dated 2017 in TCRdb). The library was produced with the immunoSEQ multiplex PCR assay. A mixture of 60 forward primers for TCR Vbeta segments and 13 reverse primers for TCR Jbeta segments was used in the multiplex PCR. This is the immuneACCESS table as TCRdb keeps it, with only in-frame sequences that have V and J called. A part of the clones is gone; compared with another copy, unresolved V genes explain less than half, and the rest is unexplained. The sample table records fewer than 250,000 clones; about nine tenths of these occur just once. The ten top clones hold around 1% of the sample. The sequencing sample was made of PBMCs. Receptors were obtained from a boy aged 2 to 10 in good health and CMV-seronegative.

This clone appeared a single time. The CDR3 DNA sequence: TGTGCCAGCAGCCCCAGTGCGGGGGGTGACACTGAAGCTTTCTTT. Translation: CASSPSAGGDTEAFF. The gene calls are TRBV14 and TRBJ1-1; tentative D call: TRBD1 (5 bases). The CDR3 length is 15 residues. Germline V CDR1 and CDR2: SGHDN, FVKESK. Trimming cost V 4 bases and J 3 bases, with 15 bases left between them.

This sequence joins TRBV30 and TRBJ2-7, with 11 bases lining up with TRBD2. The V gene end was trimmed by 0 bases and the J gene end by 2 bases; junction bases not matched to a gene: 0. Germline CDR1 GTSNPN, CDR2 SVGIG (reference sequence). There are 14 residues in the CDR3. The CDR3 reads CAWSVSGGAYEQYF. The CDR3 nucleotides read TGTGCCTGGAGTGTTAGCGGGGGGGCCTACGAGCAGTACTTC.

DNA for the CDR3: TGTGCCAGCAGCTTCGGGGGGGGGCCCACCGGGGAGCTGTTTTTT. Its protein product is CASSFGGGPTGELFF. The V call is TRBV7-2, the J call TRBJ2-2, with 8 nucleotides matching TRBD2. The germline gives CDR1 SGHTA, CDR2 FQGNSA. The CDR3 runs to 15 residues. The trim removed 3 bases at V and 4 bases at J, leaving 4 bases unmatched.

The gene calls are TRBV13 and TRBJ1-1, with 9 nucleotides matching TRBD1. Germline CDR1 reads PRHDT; CDR2 reads FYEKMQ (reference sequence). The CDR3 contains 16 residues. V lost 4 bases to trimming and J lost 2 bases; unmatched junction nucleotides: 8. CDR3 bases: TGTGCCAGCAGCTCCGGGACAGGGTGGGGAAACACTGAAGCTTTCTTT. Translation: CASSSGTGWGNTEAFF.

This clone showed up just once. The V gene is TRBV9, the J gene TRBJ1-2; D gene uncertain. The ends were cut back, 0 bases at V and 2 bases at J, with 11 bases in the middle. Germline V gene data show CDR1 as SGDLS and CDR2 as YYNGEE. The CDR3 is made up of 15 amino acids. The CDR3 DNA reads as TGTGCCAGCAGCGTAGATGGAGTCAGCAACTATGGCTACACCTTC. Its protein product is CASSVDGVSNYGYTF.

This clone occurred a few times. The chain carries TRBV4-1 and TRBJ1-5; possible D gene TRBD1, 5 bases. CDR1 and CDR2 from the germline V gene are MGHRA and YSYEKL. The CDR3 length is 14 residues. V was shortened by 1 base and J by 4 bases, with 8 bases between the two germline ends. The CDR3 protein is CASSQVGGNQPQHF. The CDR3 nucleotides read TGCGCCAGCAGCCAAGTGGGGGGGAATCAGCCCCAGCATTTT.

The chain uses TRBV29-1 and TRBJ1-2; 7 positions agree with TRBD1. The CDR3 runs 12 residues. Germline V CDR1 and CDR2: SQVTM, ANQGSEA. V lost 3 bases and J lost 8; bases outside the gene matches: 6. CDR3 residues: CSVDRGSGGYTF. CDR3 DNA sequence: TGCAGCGTTGACAGGGGGAGCGGGGGCTACACCTTC.

This clone has only a few counts. The J gene is TRBJ1-4, the V gene TRBV28; D might be TRBD1 (5 bases). Trimming removed 2 bases from V and 7 bases from J, with 8 bases in between. CDR3 length: 13 amino acids. Looked up from germline, CDR1 is MDHEN and CDR2 is SYDVKM. This chain's CDR3 is CASSLPGLEKLFF. The CDR3 bases are TGTGCCAGCAGTTTACCAGGGCTTGAAAAACTGTTTTTT.

This rearrangement joins TRBV10-1 to TRBJ2-7; D is perhaps TRBD2 (6 bases). The CDR3 has 15 amino acids. Germline V lookup: CDR1 WNHNN, CDR2 SYGVQD (reference sequence). V was shortened by 6 bases and J by 5 bases, with 20 bases between the two germline ends. The CDR3 sequence: CASSPRAGLMNEQYF. For the CDR3, the DNA is TGCGCCAGCAGCCCCCGCGCGGGGTTAATGAACGAGCAGTACTTC.

This chain connects TRBV9 to TRBJ1-1; 9 bases align to TRBD1. This CDR3 contains 15 residues. V lost 0 bases, J lost 1 base, and 1 base stayed unmatched. Germline CDR1 SGDLS, CDR2 YYNGEE. The CDR3 is CASSVVGQGNTEAFF. For the CDR3, the DNA is TGTGCCAGCAGCGTAGTGGGACAGGGGAACACTGAAGCTTTCTTT. The complete variable domain, with remaining parts taken from reference TRBV9 and TRBJ1-1, reads DSGVTQTPKHLITATGQRVTLRCSPRSGDLSVYWYQQSLDQGLQFLIQYYNGEERAKGNILERFSAQQFPDLHSELNLSSLELGDSALYFCASSVVGQGNTEAFFGQGTRLTVV.

The chain carries TRBV5-6 and TRBJ1-1; D uncertain. The CDR3 runs to 15 residues. The germline V gene encodes CDR1 SGHDT and CDR2 YYEEEE. V lost 3 bases and J 3 bases, leaving 15 bases between the germline ends. The CDR3 bases are TGTGCCAGCAGCTACCACTTTGGAGGGTACACTGAAGCTTTCTTT. Translation gives CASSYHFGGYTEAFF. The complete variable domain, with remaining parts taken from reference TRBV5-6 and TRBJ1-1, reads DAGVTQSPTHLIKTRGQQVTLRCSPKSGHDTVSWYQQALGQGPQFIFQYYEEEERQRGNFPDRFSGHQFPNYSSELNVNALLLGDSALYLCASSYHFGGYTEAFFGQGTRLTVV.

J is TRBJ2-2 and V is TRBV5-5; 8 nucleotides agree with TRBD1. CDR1 SGHKS and CDR2 YYEKEE come from the germline V gene (reference sequence). The V and J ends lost 5 bases and 4 bases, in that order; junction bases with no gene match: 10. The CDR3 is 16 amino acids. The DNA of the CDR3 is TGTGCCAGCAGTTGGAGGCGACAGGGGCGCACCGGGGAGCTGTTTTTT. This gives the protein CASSWRRQGRTGELFF.

A note on this clone: Other DNA sequences of this sample code for an identical CDR3. The chain employs TRBV4-2 and TRBJ2-2, with 12 nucleotides matching TRBD2. Germline CDR1 and CDR2: LGHNA and YNFKEQ. The CDR3 covers 18 residues. Trimming at V came to 0 bases and at J to 6 bases, leaving 8 bases not matched to a gene. The chain's CDR3 is CASSQDRLAGDPAGELFF. DNA of the CDR3: TGTGCCAGCAGCCAAGATAGACTAGCGGGAGACCCTGCCGGGGAGCTGTTTTTT.

This chain uses TRBV28 with TRBJ1-1; the match to TRBD1 covers 7 bases. The CDR3 consists of 15 residues. Trimming at V came to 2 bases and at J to 0 bases, leaving 3 bases not matched to a gene. Looked up from germline, CDR1 is MDHEN and CDR2 is SYDVKM. CDR3 loop: CASSLRGQLNTEAFF. CDR3 DNA sequence: TGTGCCAGCAGTTTAAGGGGGCAGTTGAACACTGAAGCTTTCTTT. Variable domain in full (rest from reference TRBV28 and TRBJ1-1): DVKVTQSSRYLVKRTGEKVFLECVQDMDHENMFWYRQDPGLGLRLIYFSYDVKMKEKGDIPEGYSVSREKKERFSLILESASTNQTSMYLCASSLRGQLNTEAFFGQGTRLTVV.

This clone was seen only a few times. CDR3 sequence (DNA): TGTGCCTGGAGTGCCGGACAGGGAAGTGAAAAACTGTTTTTT. Translating it yields CAWSAGQGSEKLFF. V and J are TRBV30 and TRBJ1-4; 8 nucleotides align to TRBD1. The V segment lost 1 base and the J segment 7 bases; nucleotides outside the gene matches: 5. The CDR3 covers 14 residues. Germline CDR1 and CDR2: GTSNPN and SVGIG (reference sequence).

V and J are TRBV10-3 and TRBJ1-1; D is unresolved. Trimming left V 10 bases short and J 1 base short, with 19 bases between. The CDR3 is 15 amino acids. From germline, CDR1 is ENHRY and CDR2 SYGVKD. The CDR3 here is CATRWSGGRNTEAFF. CDR3 sequence (DNA): TGTGCCACCCGGTGGTCGGGCGGGCGGAACACTGAAGCTTTCTTT.

This chain uses TRBV5-5 with TRBJ1-2, with 10 bases matching TRBD1. Losses at the gene ends were 3 bases for V and 7 bases for J; bases not matched to a gene: 3. Germline CDR1 reads SGHKS; CDR2 reads YYEKEE (reference sequence). The CDR3 spans 13 residues. CDR3 nucleotides: TGTGCCAGCAGCTACCGGACAGGGGGTGGCTACACCTTC. Translating gives CASSYRTGGGYTF.

A note on this clone: The junction differs from germline at one of its ends, possibly a read error. This sequence joins TRBV27 and TRBJ2-7, with D perhaps TRBD2 (6 bases). CDR3 length: 9 residues. Looked up from germline, CDR1 is MNHEY and CDR2 is SMNVEV (reference sequence). CDR3 sequence reads: CASPGLKDF. The CDR3 nucleotides are TGTGCCAGCCCTGGACTAAAGGACTTC.

V usage is TRBV5-8 and J usage is TRBJ1-2; D is perhaps TRBD1 (6 bases). The germline V and J ends were trimmed by 1 base and 1 base, with 11 bases remaining between them. Germline V CDR1 and CDR2: SGHTS, YDEGEE. This CDR3 region has 15 residues. The chain's CDR3 is CASSLRQGYNYGYTF. DNA of the CDR3: TGTGCCAGCAGCTTGAGGCAGGGGTATAACTATGGCTACACCTTC.

The V gene is TRBV6-1, the J gene TRBJ1-1; no definite D call. Looked up from germline, CDR1 is MNHNS and CDR2 is SASEGT. The CDR3 is 15 amino acids. The V gene lost 4 bases and the J gene lost 2 bases, with 14 bases spanning the gap. CDR3 in amino acids: CASSVPAASNTEAFF. The CDR3 DNA reads TGTGCCAGCAGTGTCCCGGCGGCATCCAACACTGAAGCTTTCTTT.